A selection of T cell receptor delta chains follows, all from one sample in a study of Vδ1+ human thymocytes. TCRdb reanalysed the multiplex PCR reads with CATT. The profile shows under 85,000 delta-chain clones, around 35% of them singletons. Sequencing was carried out using Vdelta1+ gamma-delta thymocytes from the thymus. The receptors stem from a boy in the first two years of life who had congenital heart surgery. Both conserved end residues are part of each CDR3. D genes are given only for firm matches. The size entry is marked missing in some rows and otherwise reads once, few, many or a size class.

v_gene	d_gene	j_gene	abundance	CDR3nt	CDR3aa
TRDV1	TRDD3	TRDJ1	few	TGTGCTCTTGGGGAACGGGGTTACTGGGGGATTGTCGGAAGGACCGATAAACTCATCTTT	CALGERGYWGIVGRTDKLIF
TRDV1	NA	TRDJ1	few	TGTGCTCTTGGGGAACCTCCCAAACCTACGGATACAGGGTCCGATAAACTCATCTTT	CALGEPPKPTDTGSDKLIF
TRDV1	NA	TRDJ1	NA	TGTGCTCTTGGGGTCCATCTCCCCCCTCCCGATAAACTCATCTTT	CALGVHLPPPDKLIF
TRDV1	NA	TRDJ1	NA	TGTGCTCTTGGGGATCGCACGTGGCCTTCCAAGCACCTTGGCTGGGGTTCGGGGCCAGTGATACTCATCTTT	CALGDRTWPSKHLGWGSGPVILIF
TRDV1	NA	TRDJ1	few	TGTGCTCTTGGGACCCCCAGGAAGGACACCGATAAACTCATCTTT	CALGTPRKDTDKLIF
TRDV1	NA	TRDJ1	few	TGTGCTCTTGGGCAACTCCCGAATAGCTTTCCCGTCTGGGCTAGGTACACCGATAAACTCATCTTT	CALGQLPNSFPVWARYTDKLIF
TRDV1	TRDD3	TRDJ1	NA	TGTGCTCTAACCGTCCTGGGGGATATTTCCTTTCCCGATAAACTCATCTTT	CALTVLGDISFPDKLIF
TRDV1	NA	TRDJ1	few	TGTGCTCTTGGGGAATACTGGACTTCCTACCGTACTGGGGAAGTGGACACCGATAAACTCATCTTT	CALGEYWTSYRTGEVDTDKLIF
TRDV1	TRDD3	TRDJ1	few	TGTGCTCTTGGGGTCCCGCCTTTACCTTACTGGGGGCACCCTCGCACCGATAAACTCATCTTT	CALGVPPLPYWGHPRTDKLIF
TRDV1	NA	TRDJ1	few	TGTGCTCTTGGGGAATCCGATGGTTCCGGCGTCTTAACCGATAAACTCATCTTT	CALGESDGSGVLTDKLIF
TRDV1	TRDD3	TRDJ1	NA	TGTGCTCTTGGGGAGATTAGGGGGTGGGGGATGTACACCGATAAACTCATCTTT	CALGEIRGWGMYTDKLIF
TRDV1	TRDD3	TRDJ1	NA	TGTGCTCTTGGGGAACTCCGGCCATCGATCAGGGCTGGGGGATATCCAACATACACCGATAAACTCATCTTT	CALGELRPSIRAGGYPTYTDKLIF
TRDV1	TRDD3	TRDJ1	few	TGTGCTCTTGGGGCGTCTTCCTACCTTTCGGTGGGGGATACTGGCACCGATAAACTCATCTTT	CALGASSYLSVGDTGTDKLIF
TRDV1	NA	TRDJ1	NA	TGTGCTCTTGGGGAACGCCGAACAAAGGTGGCGTACACCGATAAACTCATCTTT	CALGERRTKVAYTDKLIF
TRDV1	NA	TRDJ1	NA	TGTGCTCTTGGGGAAGGAGGCGTTTTTACCGACTACACCGATAAACTCATCTTT	CALGEGGVFTDYTDKLIF
TRDV1	TRDD3	TRDJ1	NA	TGTGCTCTTGGGACCCACTGCCTTCCTCTACTCCGGGGGATACAGGGGTACACCGATAAACTCATCTTT	CALGTHCLPLLRGIQGYTDKLIF
TRDV1	TRDD3	TRDJ1	NA	TGTGCTCTTGGGGAACTTTTCCCACTGGGGGATATTTGGTCCGATAAACTCATCTTT	CALGELFPLGDIWSDKLIF
TRDV1	NA	TRDJ1	NA	TGTGCTCTTGGGATTCCTAAAGAGCCCGGGAGGCTTACCGATAAACTCATCTTT	CALGIPKEPGRLTDKLIF
TRDV1	TRDD3	TRDJ1	once	TGTGCTCTTGGGGAACTGTGGTCCTGGGGGCTCCACACCGATAACCTCATCTTT	CALGELWSWGLHTDNLIF
TRDV1	TRDD3	TRDJ1	NA	TGTGCTCTTGGGGAACGAAGCTACGTACTGGGGGGACACACCGATAAACTCATCTTT	CALGERSYVLGGHTDKLIF
TRDV1	TRDD3	TRDJ1	NA	TGTGCTCTTGAAACTTCCGTACTGGGGGATCCCCACACCGATAAACCCATCTTT	CALETSVLGDPHTDKPIF
TRDV1	TRDD2	TRDJ1	NA	TGTGCTCTTGGGGAACGGTGGTACATTCCTACGCCCTTCGGTGGGCTCATCTTT	CALGERWYIPTPFGGLIF
TRDV1	NA	TRDJ1	NA	TGTGCTCTTGGGGAACTCGCCTCAACTTCACAGTTAACACACTTGGCGTACACCGATAAACTCATCTTT	CALGELASTSQLTHLAYTDKLIF
TRDV1	NA	TRDJ1	NA	TGTGCTCTTGGGGAACCGTCCTTTCCCACCGTACTGGGCATGGCGTACACCGATAAACTCATCTTT	CALGEPSFPTVLGMAYTDKLIF
TRDV1	NA	TRDJ1	NA	TGTGCTCTTGGGGATGTCCCTTCCGGGGGGCACACCGATAAACTCATCTTT	CALGDVPSGGHTDKLIF
TRDV1	TRDD3	TRDJ1	NA	TGTGCTCTTGGGCCTACTACGGTACTGGGGGACGATAAACTCATCTTT	CALGPTTVLGDDKLIF
TRDV1	NA	TRDJ1	NA	TGTGCTCTTGGGGAGCTGGCCTTCCTGGGGGTTAAACTCATCTTT	CALGELAFLGVKLIF
TRDV1	NA	TRDJ1	few	TGTGCTCTTGGGGAACTTTCCTACGGAGCACTGGGGGACACCGATAAACTCATCTTT	CALGELSYGALGDTDKLIF
TRDV1	TRDD3	TRDJ1	few	TGTGCTCTTGGGGGTCTACTTTTCGCTAACCCTGGGGGATACGAAACCGATAAACTCATCTTT	CALGGLLFANPGGYETDKLIF
TRDV1	NA	TRDJ1	NA	TGTGCTCTTGGGGAACTTCCTGACGATAAACTCATCTTT	CALGELPDDKLIF
TRDV1	NA	TRDJ1	NA	TGTGCTCTTGGGGAACAGTTTGCCGATAAACTCATCTTT	CALGEQFADKLIF
TRDV1	TRDD3	TRDJ1	NA	TGTGCTCTTGGGACCCAATTCCTACACCCACTGGGGGATCGTCGCAACACCGATAAACTCATCTTT	CALGTQFLHPLGDRRNTDKLIF
TRDV1	TRDD3	TRDJ1	NA	TGTGCTCTTGGGGAACTTTACTGGGGGCCTCGTAAACTCATCTTT	CALGELYWGPRKLIF
TRDV2	TRDD3	TRDJ1	NA	TGTGCCTGTGCCACCGTTTTACTGGGGGATACTATCATCACCGATAAACTCATCTTT	CACATVLLGDTIITDKLIF